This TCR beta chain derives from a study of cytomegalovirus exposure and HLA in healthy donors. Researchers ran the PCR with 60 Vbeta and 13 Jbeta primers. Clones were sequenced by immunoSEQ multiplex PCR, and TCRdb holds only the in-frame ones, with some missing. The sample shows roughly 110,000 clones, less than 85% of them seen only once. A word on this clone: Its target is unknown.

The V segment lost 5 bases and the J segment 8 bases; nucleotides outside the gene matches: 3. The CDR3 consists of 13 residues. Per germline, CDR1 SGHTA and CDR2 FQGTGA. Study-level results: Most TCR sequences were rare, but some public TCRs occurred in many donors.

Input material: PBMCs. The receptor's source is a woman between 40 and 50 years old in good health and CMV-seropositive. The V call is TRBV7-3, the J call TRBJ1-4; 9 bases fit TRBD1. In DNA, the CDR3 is TGTGCCAGCAGCCCGGGGACAGGGGAAAAACTGTTTTTT. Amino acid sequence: CASSPGTGEKLFF.